This T cell receptor beta chain derives from a study of T cells in women clearing cervical HPV infection. In the study overall: Case blood drawn at lesion detection; control blood after infection cleared. HLA type stays a possible confounder, typing being limited.

The CDR3 covers 16 residues. A remark on this clone: Its antigen is currently unknown. The CDR3 end falls 3 residues outside the read, so it is completed with the germline J gene.

Average input was approximately 1.3 ug genomic DNA for immunoSEQ TCR beta CDR3 amplification. Assay used: immunoSEQ multiplex PCR; TCRdb lists only in-frame clones, some missing. The record lists some 20,000 clones, of which the ten most abundant hold approximately 5.5%. Findings and limits, study-wide: Richness plus V gene abundances separated cases from controls with AUC roughly 0.85.

The chain recombines TRBV23-1 with TRBJ2-2; D possibly corresponds to TRBD1 (6 bases). TRBV23-1 is classed as an ORF, of uncertain function. Sequenced input: blood buffy coat. This TCR was sampled from a woman aged 18 to 75 with a cervical HPV16 infection that either progressed to CIN3+ or cleared (not recorded which). The CDR3 loop is CASSQSEQGTISPLFF. The sequenced CDR3 bases are TGCGCCAGCAGTCAATCGGAGCAGGGGACGATTTCACCG.